This T cell receptor beta chain was identified in a study of control samples from healthy donors and cancer patients. The V gene's germline CDR1 is MNHEY and CDR2 SVGEGT. There are 16 residues in the CDR3. Profiled with immunoSEQ multiplex PCR; TCRdb holds only in-frame clones, not every one. In the table there are about 12,000 clones, approximately 87% of which are singletons. As concerns this clone: One end of the junction varies from germline; a read error may be responsible.

V is TRBV6-2 or TRBV6-3 and J is TRBJ1-5, with a tentative D call TRBD1 (6 bases). Material: formalin-fixed, paraffin-embedded tissue. The clonotype was recovered from a male donor with melanoma. CDR3 coding DNA: TGTGCCAGCAGCTACTTTGGGGACATCCAATATCAGCCCCAGCATTTT. Its protein product is CASSYFGDIQYQPQHF.